One sample yielded the 5 T cell receptor beta chains listed below, sequenced in a study of cytomegalovirus exposure and HLA in healthy donors. This PCR relied on a set of 60 Vbeta primers and 13 Jbeta primers. TCRdb keeps only in-frame clones here, not all; method: immunoSEQ multiplex PCR. The sample's table shows fewer than 85,000 clones. What was sequenced was PBMCs. Receptors were obtained from a female donor in good health and CMV-seropositive.

The V call is TRBV28, the J call TRBJ2-6, with a possible D match to TRBD1 (5 bases). Germline CDR1 and CDR2: MDHEN and SYDVKM. The CDR3 runs 17 residues. The ends were cut back, 3 bases at V and 2 bases at J, with 14 bases in the middle. The CDR3 loop reads CASSFIGVRAGANVLTF. The CDR3 coding sequence is TGTGCCAGCAGTTTTATTGGGGTCAGGGCTGGGGCCAACGTCCTGACTTTC.

The chain uses TRBV11-2 and TRBJ2-7; 9 bases are a match to TRBD2. Germline lookup yields CDR1 SGHAT and CDR2 FQNNGV. Losses at the gene ends were 3 bases for V and 7 bases for J; bases not matched to a gene: 10. The CDR3 spans 15 residues. For the CDR3, the DNA is TGTGCCAGCAGCTTTGGGGCGGGAGGGCCCGCTGAGCAGTACTTC. Its translation: CASSFGAGGPAEQYF.

This sequence joins TRBV6-5 and TRBJ1-6; D not certain. The CDR3 sequence is 14 residues long. Germline lookup yields CDR1 MNHEY and CDR2 SVGAGI. Trimming pared 4 bases from V and 13 bases from J, leaving 17 bases between. CDR3 amino acids: CASSSLGRAGPLHF. DNA for the CDR3: TGTGCCAGCAGTTCCCTCGGTCGGGCGGGGCCCCTCCACTTT.

V and J are TRBV19 and TRBJ1-6, with 7 bases that match TRBD1. CDR3 length: 15 residues. The ends lost 5 bases at V and 9 bases at J; junction bases unmatched: 10. The germline V gene has CDR1 LNHDA and CDR2 SQIVND (reference sequence). CDR3 protein: CASSSPQGQSSPLHF. The CDR3 nucleotides are TGTGCCAGTAGTTCTCCACAGGGGCAAAGTTCACCCCTCCACTTT.

The CDR3 here is CASSVTAGVSTDTQYF. CDR3 sequence (DNA): TGTGCCAGCAGCGTAACAGCGGGGGTTAGCACAGATACGCAGTATTTT. The V call is TRBV9, the J call TRBJ2-3; 8 nucleotides align to TRBD2. V trimming: 1 base; J trimming: 0 bases; junction bases outside the gene matches: 4. This CDR3 is built from 16 residues. Looked up from germline, CDR1 is SGDLS and CDR2 is YYNGEE.